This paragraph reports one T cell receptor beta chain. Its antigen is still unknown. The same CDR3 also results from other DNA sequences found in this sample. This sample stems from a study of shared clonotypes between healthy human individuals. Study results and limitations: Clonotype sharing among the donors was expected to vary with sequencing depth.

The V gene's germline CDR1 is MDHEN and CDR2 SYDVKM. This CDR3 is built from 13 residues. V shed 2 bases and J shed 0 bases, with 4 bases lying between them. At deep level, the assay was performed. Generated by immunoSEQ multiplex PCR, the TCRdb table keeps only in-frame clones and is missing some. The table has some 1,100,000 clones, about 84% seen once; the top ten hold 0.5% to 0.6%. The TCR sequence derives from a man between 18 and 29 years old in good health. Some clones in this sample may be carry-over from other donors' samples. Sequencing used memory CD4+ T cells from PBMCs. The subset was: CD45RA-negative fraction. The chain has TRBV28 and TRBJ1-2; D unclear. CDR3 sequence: CASSLAANYGYTF. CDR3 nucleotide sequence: TGTGCCAGCAGTTTAGCGGCTAACTATGGCTACACCTTC.